This T cell receptor (beta chain) was sequenced during a study of shared clonotypes between healthy human individuals. Method: immunoSEQ multiplex PCR; TCRdb's copy keeps in-frame clones and lacks some. This table holds around 2.5 million clones, 93% found once. The CDR3 length is 18 residues. Germline lookup yields CDR1 KGHSH and CDR2 LQKENI. The germline V and J ends were trimmed by 3 bases and 0 bases, with 18 bases remaining between them. Sequenced material: naive CD4+ T cells from PBMCs. Subset noted: CD45RA+ positively selected. The chain employs TRBV18 and TRBJ1-5; possible D gene TRBD1, 5 bases. The clonotype comes from a man aged 18 to 30 in good health. Some clones in this sample may be carry-over from other donors' samples. CDR3 region: CASSPAPRGPYSNQPQHF. The CDR3 region has the DNA TGTGCCAGCTCACCGGCCCCAAGGGGACCCTATAGCAATCAGCCCCAGCATTTT. Drawing the rest from reference TRBV18 and TRBJ1-5, the complete variable domain is NAGVMQNPRHLVRRRGQEARLRCSPMKGHSHVYWYRQLPEEGLKFMVYLQKENIIDESGMPKERFSAEFPKEGPSILRIQQVVRGDSAAYFCASSPAPRGPYSNQPQHFGDGTRLSIL.